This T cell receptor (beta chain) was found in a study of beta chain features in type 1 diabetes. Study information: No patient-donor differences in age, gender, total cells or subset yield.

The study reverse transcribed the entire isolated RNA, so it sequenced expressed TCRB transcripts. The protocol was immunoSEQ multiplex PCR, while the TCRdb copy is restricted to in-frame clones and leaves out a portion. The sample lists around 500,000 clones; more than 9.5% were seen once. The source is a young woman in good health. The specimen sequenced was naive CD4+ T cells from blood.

CDR3 loop: CSVEVGVRGAEQYF. The CDR3 DNA sequence: TGCAGCGTTGAAGTGGGGGTCCGGGGAGCCGAGCAGTACTTC. The V call is TRBV29-1, the J call TRBJ2-7; D assignment may be TRBD1 or TRBD2 (5 bases each). V was shortened by 1 base and J by 6 bases, with 16 bases between the two germline ends. This CDR3 has 14 residues. The germline CDR1 and CDR2 sequences are SQVTM and ANQGSEA.